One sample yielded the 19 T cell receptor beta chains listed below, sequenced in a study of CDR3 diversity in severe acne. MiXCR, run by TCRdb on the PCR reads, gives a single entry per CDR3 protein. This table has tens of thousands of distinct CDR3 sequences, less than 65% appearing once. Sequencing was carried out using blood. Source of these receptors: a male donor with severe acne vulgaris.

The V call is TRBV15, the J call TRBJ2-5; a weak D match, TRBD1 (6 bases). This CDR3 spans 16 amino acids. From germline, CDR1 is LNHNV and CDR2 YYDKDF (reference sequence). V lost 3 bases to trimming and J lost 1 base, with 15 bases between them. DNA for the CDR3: TGTGCCACCAGCAGTGAACAGGGCCGCTCCCAAGAGACCCAGTACTTC. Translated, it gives CATSSEQGRSQETQYF. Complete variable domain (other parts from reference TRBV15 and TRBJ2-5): DAMVIQNPRYQVTQFGKPVTLSCSQTLNHNVMYWYQQKSSQAPKLLFHYYDKDFNNEADTPDNFQSRRPNTSFCFLDIRSPGLGDTAMYLCATSSEQGRSQETQYFGPGTRLLVL.

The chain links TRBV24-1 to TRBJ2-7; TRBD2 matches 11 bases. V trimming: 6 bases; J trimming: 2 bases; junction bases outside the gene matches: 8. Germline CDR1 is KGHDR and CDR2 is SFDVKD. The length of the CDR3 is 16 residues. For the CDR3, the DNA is TGTGCCACCAGTTCGATCGGGACTAGCGGCCCCTACGAGCAGTACTTC. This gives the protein CATSSIGTSGPYEQYF.

The CDR3: CASSLVSLWASGRGAEAFF. CDR3 in DNA: TGTGCCAGCAGCTTAGTCTCCCTATGGGCGTCAGGGAGGGGGGCTGAAGCTTTCTTT. The V gene is TRBV7-2, the J gene TRBJ1-1; D might be TRBD1 (6 bases). V lost 1 base to trimming and J lost 6 bases, with 27 bases between them. There are 19 residues in the CDR3. Germline loops: CDR1 SGHTA, CDR2 FQGNSA.

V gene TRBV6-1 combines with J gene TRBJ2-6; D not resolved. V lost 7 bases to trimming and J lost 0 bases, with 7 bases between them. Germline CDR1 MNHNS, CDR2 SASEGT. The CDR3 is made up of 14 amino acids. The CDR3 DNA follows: TGTGCCAGCAATCCTGTCTCTGGGGCCAACGTCCTGACTTTC. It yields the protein CASNPVSGANVLTF.

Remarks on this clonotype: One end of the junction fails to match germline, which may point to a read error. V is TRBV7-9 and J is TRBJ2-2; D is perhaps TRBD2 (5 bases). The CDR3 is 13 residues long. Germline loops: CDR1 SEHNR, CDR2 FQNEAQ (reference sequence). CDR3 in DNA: TGTGCTAGCAGCTTAGACGGCACCGGGAAGCTGTTTTTT. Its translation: CASSLDGTGKLFF.

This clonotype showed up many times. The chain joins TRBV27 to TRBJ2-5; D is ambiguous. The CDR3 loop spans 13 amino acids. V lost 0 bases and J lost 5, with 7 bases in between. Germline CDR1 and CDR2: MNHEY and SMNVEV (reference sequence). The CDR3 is CASSLSLGETQYF. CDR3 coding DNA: TGTGCCAGCAGTTTATCTCTCGGGGAGACCCAGTACTTC.

The CDR3 DNA reads as TGTGCCATCAGGACGACTAGCGGGAGGGTGGGTAATGAGCAGTTCTTC. Amino acid sequence: CAIRTTSGRVGNEQFF. The rearrangement uses TRBV10-3 and TRBJ2-1; 14 nucleotides agree with TRBD2. The CDR3 consists of 16 residues. With V trimmed by 6 bases and J by 7 bases, 8 bases remained unmatched. CDR1 ENHRY and CDR2 SYGVKD come from the germline V gene.

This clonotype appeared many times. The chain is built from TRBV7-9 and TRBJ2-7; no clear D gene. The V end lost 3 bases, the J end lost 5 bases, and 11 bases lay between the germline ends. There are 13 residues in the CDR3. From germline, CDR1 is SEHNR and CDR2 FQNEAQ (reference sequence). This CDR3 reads CASSFTVSHEQYF. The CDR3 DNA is TGTGCCAGCAGCTTTACGGTTTCCCACGAGCAGTACTTC.

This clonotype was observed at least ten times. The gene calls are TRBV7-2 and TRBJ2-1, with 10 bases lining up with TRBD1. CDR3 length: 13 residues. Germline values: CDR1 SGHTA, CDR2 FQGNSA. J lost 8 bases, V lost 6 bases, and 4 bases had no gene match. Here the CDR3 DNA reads TGTGCCAGCAGAAAGACAGGGGGCCATGAGCAGTTCTTC. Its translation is CASRKTGGHEQFF.

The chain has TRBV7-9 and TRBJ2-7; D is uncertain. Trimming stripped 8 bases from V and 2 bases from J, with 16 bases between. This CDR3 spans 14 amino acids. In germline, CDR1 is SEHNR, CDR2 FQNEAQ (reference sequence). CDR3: CASSPGQGTYEQYF. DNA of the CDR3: TGTGCCAGCTCACCAGGCCAAGGGACCTACGAGCAGTACTTC.

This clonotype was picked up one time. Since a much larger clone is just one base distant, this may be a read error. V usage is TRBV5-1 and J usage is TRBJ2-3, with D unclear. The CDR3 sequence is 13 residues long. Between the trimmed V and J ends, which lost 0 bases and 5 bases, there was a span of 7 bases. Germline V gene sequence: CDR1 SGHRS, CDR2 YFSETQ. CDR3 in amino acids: CASSLGGLDTQYF. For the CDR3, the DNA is TGCGCCAGCAGCTTGGGAGGTTTAGATACGCAGTATTTT. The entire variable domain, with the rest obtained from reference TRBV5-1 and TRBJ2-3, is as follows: KAGVTQTPRYLIKTRGQQVTLSCSPISGHRSVSWYQQTPGQGLQFLFEYFSETQRNKGNFPGRFSGRQFSNSRSEMNVSTLELGDSALYLCASSLGGLDTQYFGPGTRLTVL.

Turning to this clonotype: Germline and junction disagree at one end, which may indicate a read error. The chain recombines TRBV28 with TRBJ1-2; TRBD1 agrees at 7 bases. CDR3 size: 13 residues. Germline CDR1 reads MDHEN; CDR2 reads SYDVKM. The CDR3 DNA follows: TGTGCCAGCACCTTGGGACAGTACTATGGCTGCACCTTC. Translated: CASTLGQYYGCTF.

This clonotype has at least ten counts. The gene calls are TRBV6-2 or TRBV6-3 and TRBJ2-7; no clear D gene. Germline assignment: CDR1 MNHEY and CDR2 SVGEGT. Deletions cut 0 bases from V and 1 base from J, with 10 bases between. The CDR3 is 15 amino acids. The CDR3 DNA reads TGTGCCAGCAGTTACTCAGCTCGCCTATCCTACGAGCAGTACTTC. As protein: CASSYSARLSYEQYF.

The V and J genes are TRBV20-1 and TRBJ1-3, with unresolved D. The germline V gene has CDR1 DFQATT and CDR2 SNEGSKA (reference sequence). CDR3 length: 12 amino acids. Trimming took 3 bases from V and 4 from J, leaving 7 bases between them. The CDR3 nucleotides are TGCAGTGCTAGCATGGCGGGAAACACCATATATTTT. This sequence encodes CSASMAGNTIYF.

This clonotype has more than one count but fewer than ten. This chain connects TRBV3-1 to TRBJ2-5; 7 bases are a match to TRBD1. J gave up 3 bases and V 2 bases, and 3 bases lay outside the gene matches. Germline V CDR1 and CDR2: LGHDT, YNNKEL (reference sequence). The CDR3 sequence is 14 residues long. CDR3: CASSQYTGEETQYF. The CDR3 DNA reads TGTGCCAGCAGCCAATATACAGGGGAAGAGACCCAGTACTTC.

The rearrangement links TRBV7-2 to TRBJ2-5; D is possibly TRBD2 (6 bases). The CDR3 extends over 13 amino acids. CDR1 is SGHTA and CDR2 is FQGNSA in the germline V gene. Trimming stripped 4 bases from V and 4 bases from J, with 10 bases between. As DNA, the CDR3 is TGTGCCAGCAGCTCGGGAGCCCCAGAGACCCAGTACTTC. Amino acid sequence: CASSSGAPETQYF.

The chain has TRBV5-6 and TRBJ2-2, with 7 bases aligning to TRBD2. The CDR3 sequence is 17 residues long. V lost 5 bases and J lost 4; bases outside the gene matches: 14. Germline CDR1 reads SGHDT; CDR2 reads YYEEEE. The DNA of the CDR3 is TGTGCCAGCAGAAGGGTGGGGCTAGCGGATTCCACCGGGGAGCTGTTTTTT. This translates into CASRRVGLADSTGELFF.

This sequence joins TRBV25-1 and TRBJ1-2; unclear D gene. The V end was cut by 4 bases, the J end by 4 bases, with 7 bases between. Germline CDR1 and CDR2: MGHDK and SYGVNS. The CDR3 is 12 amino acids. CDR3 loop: CASSGGSYGYTF. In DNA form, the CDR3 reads TGTGCCAGCAGTGGGGGTTCCTATGGCTACACCTTC.

In DNA form, the CDR3 reads TGTGCCAGCAGCGTAACGGGGCTAGCGTCCGGGGAGCTGTTTTTT. Protein sequence: CASSVTGLASGELFF. The chain couples TRBV9 to TRBJ2-2; TRBD2 is a possible D gene (6 bases). The V end lost 1 base, the J end lost 6 bases, and 13 bases lay between the germline ends. Germline V CDR1 and CDR2: SGDLS, YYNGEE. The CDR3 sequence is 15 residues long. The full variable domain, rest sourced from reference TRBV9 and TRBJ2-2, is DSGVTQTPKHLITATGQRVTLRCSPRSGDLSVYWYQQSLDQGLQFLIQYYNGEERAKGNILERFSAQQFPDLHSELNLSSLELGDSALYFCASSVTGLASGELFFGEGSRLTVL.